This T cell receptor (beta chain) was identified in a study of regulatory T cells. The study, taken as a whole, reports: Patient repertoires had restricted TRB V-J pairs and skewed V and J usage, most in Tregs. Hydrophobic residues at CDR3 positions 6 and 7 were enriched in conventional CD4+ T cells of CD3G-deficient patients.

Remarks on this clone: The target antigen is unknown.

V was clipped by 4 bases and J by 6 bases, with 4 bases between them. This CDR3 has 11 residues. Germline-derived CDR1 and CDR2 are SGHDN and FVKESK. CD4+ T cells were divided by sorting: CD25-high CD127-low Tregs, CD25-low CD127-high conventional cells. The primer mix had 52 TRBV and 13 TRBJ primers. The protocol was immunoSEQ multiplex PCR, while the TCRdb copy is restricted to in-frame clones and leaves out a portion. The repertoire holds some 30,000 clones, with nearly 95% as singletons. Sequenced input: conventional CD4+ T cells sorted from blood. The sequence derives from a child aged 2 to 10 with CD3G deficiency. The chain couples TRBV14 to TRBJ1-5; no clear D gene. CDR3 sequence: CASSRGQPQHF. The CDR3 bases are TGTGCCAGCAGCCGGGGTCAGCCCCAGCATTTT.